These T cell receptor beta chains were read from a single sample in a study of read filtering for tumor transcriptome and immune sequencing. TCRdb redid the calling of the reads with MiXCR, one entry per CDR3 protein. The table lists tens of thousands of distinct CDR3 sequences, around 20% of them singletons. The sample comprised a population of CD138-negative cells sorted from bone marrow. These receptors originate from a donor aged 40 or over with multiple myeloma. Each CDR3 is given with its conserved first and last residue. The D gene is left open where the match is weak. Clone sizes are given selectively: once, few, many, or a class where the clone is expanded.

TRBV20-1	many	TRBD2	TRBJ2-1	CSARGFGTSRDNEQFF	TGCAGTGCTAGAGGATTCGGGACTAGCAGAGACAATGAGCAGTTCTTC
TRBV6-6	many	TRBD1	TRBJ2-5	CASSDTGVRETQYF	TGTGCCAGCAGTGACACAGGGGTGCGAGAGACCCAGTACTTC
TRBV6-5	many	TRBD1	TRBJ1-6	CASSKGQGGDSPLHF	TGTGCCAGCAGTAAAGGACAGGGAGGGGATTCACCCCTCCACTTT
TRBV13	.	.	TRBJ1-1	CASSRAVTEAFF	TGTGCCAGCAGCCGGGCGGTCACTGAAGCTTTCTTT
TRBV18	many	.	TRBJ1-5	CASSQDVSNQPQHF	TGTGCCAGCTCCCAGGACGTTAGCAATCAGCCCCAGCATTTT
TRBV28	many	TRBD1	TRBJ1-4	CASGVTGATNEKLFF	TGTGCCAGCGGTGTTACAGGGGCAACTAATGAAAAACTGTTTTTT
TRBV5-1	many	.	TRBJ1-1	CASSLRVANTEAFF	TGCGCCAGCAGCTTGCGTGTGGCCAACACTGAAGCTTTCTTT
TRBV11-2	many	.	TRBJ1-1	CASRRSRRKNTEAFF	TGTGCCAGCCGAAGATCTCGGAGGAAGAACACTGAAGCTTTCTTT
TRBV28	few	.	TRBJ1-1	CASPPRGRRTEAFF	TGTGCCAGCCCCCCGCGGGGTCGAAGGACTGAAGCTTTCTTT
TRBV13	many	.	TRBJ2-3	CASSPRADADTQYF	TGTGCCAGCAGCCCAAGGGCCGACGCAGATACGCAGTATTTT
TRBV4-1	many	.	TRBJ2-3	CASSQSQGTDTQYF	TGCGCCAGCAGCCAATCACAGGGAACAGATACGCAGTATTTT
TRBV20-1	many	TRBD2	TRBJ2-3	CSARSGGAWLNTQYF	TGCAGTGCTAGATCCGGGGGGGCCTGGTTGAATACGCAGTATTTT
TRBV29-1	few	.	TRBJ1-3	CSVVGQESGNTIYF	TGCAGCGTTGTGGGCCAGGAATCTGGAAACACCATATATTTT
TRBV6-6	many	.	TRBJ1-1	CASSYLTTANTEAFF	TGTGCCAGCAGTTACTTGACGACAGCGAACACTGAAGCTTTCTTT
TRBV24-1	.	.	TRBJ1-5	CATLVRHPNSNQPQHF	TGTGCCACCTTAGTTCGACACCCGAATAGCAATCAGCCCCAGCATTTT
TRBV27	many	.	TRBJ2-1	CASSQEMNYNEQFF	TGTGCCAGCAGTCAGGAGATGAACTACAATGAGCAGTTCTTC